The entry that follows covers one T cell receptor (beta chain) sequence. Its antigen is as yet unknown. The data stem from a study of cytomegalovirus exposure and HLA in healthy donors. Turning to the study itself: The roughly 120 validation repertoires used the same platform as the approximately 700 first-cohort repertoires (as reported by a later analysis).

CDR1 is ENHRY, CDR2 SYGVKD, per germline. J was trimmed by 8 bases and V by 0 bases; bases with no gene match: 4. The CDR3 sequence is 15 residues long. Produced via immunoSEQ multiplex PCR; TCRdb's table is partial and in-frame only. This table holds more than 300,000 clones, just over 85% found once. Separation from the approximately 710-subject first cohort characterized the roughly 120-subject validation cohort, to which the donors belonged. Study results and limitations: Subsequent analysis revealed that first-cohort TCR clusters tended to co-occur in the 120 or so validation repertoires. Listed as cytomegalovirus-associated were 170 or so TCR beta chains.

Sequences were obtained from PBMCs. The chain carries TRBV10-3 and TRBJ2-1, with 10 bases aligning to TRBD2. The clonotype originates from a woman under 30 in good health and CMV-seronegative. The CDR3: CAISESLAGAYEQFF. In DNA, the CDR3 is TGTGCCATCAGTGAGTCCCTAGCGGGAGCCTATGAGCAGTTCTTC.